This T cell receptor beta chain was profiled in a study of Tregs in tolerant kidney transplant recipients. Measured with immunoSEQ multiplex PCR; TCRdb has only the in-frame clones, and not every one. The table includes fewer than 100,000 clones, around 93% detected once. There are 14 residues in the CDR3. V dropped 2 bases and J dropped 6 bases, with 14 bases sitting between them. CDR1 SGHRS and CDR2 YFSETQ come from the germline V gene. The sample in question was Tregs from blood, obtained before the transplant. The chain recombines TRBV5-1 with TRBJ1-2; weak D call: TRBD1 (5 bases). This clonotype was obtained from a human donor who received a combined kidney and bone marrow transplant. CDR3 in amino acids: CASSFGVRVDGYTF. For the CDR3, the DNA is TGCGCCAGCAGCTTTGGGGTCAGGGTCGATGGCTACACCTTC.